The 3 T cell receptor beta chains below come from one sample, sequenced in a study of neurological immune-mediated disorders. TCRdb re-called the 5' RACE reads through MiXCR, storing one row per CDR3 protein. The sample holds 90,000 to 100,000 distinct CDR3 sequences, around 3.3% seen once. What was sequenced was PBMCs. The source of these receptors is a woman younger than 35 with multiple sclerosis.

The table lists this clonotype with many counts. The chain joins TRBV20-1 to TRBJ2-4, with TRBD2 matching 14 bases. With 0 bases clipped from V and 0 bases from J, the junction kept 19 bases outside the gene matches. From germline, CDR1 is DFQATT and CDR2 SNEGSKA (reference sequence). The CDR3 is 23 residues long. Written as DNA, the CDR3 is TGCAGTGCTAGAGATATCGGACTAGCGGGAGGTCCAGGAAGGGGGATAGCCAAAAACATTCAGTACTTC. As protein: CSARDIGLAGGPGRGIAKNIQYF.

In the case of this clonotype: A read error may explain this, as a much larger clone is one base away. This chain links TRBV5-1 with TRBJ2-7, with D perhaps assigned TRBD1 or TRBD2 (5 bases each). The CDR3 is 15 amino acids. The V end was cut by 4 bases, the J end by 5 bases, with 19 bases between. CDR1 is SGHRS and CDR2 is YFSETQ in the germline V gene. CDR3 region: CASSGPGGGINEQYF. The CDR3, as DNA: TGCGCCAGCAGCGGACCGGGTGGGGGTATCAACGAGCAGTACTTC.

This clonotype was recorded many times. The CDR3 DNA reads TGTGCCAGCAGACCCGCGGTAACTGAAGCTTTCTTT. Protein: CASRPAVTEAFF. The chain links TRBV6-2 or TRBV6-3 to TRBJ1-1; D is unclear. CDR3 length equals 12 residues. Germline lookup yields CDR1 MNHEY and CDR2 SVGEGT. Between the trimmed V and J ends, which lost 6 bases and 5 bases, there was a span of 10 bases.